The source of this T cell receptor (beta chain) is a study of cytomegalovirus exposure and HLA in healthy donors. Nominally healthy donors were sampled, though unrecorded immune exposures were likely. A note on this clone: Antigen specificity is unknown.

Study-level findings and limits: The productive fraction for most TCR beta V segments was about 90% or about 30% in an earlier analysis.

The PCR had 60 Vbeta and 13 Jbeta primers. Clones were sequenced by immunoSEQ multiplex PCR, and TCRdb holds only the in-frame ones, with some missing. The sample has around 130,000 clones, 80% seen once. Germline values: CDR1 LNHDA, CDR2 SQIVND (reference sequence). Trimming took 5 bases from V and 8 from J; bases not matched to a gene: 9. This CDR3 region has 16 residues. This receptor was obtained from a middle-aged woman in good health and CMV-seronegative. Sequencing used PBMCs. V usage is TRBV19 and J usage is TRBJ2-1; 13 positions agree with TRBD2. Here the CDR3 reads CASSVLTSGGLDEQFF. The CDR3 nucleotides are TGTGCCAGTAGTGTCCTGACTAGCGGGGGGTTGGATGAGCAGTTCTTC.